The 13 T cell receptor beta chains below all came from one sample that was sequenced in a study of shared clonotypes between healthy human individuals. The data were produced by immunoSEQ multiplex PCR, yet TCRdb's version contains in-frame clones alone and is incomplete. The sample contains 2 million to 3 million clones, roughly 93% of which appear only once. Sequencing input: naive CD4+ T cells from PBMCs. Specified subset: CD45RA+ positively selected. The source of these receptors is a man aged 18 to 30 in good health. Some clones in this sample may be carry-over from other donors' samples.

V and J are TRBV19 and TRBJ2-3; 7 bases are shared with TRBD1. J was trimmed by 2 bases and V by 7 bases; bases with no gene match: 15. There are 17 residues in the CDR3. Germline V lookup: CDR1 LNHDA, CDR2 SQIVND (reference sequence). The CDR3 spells CASTPTGRRRPTDTQYF. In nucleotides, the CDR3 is TGTGCCAGTACCCCGACAGGGCGACGACGCCCCACAGATACGCAGTATTTT.

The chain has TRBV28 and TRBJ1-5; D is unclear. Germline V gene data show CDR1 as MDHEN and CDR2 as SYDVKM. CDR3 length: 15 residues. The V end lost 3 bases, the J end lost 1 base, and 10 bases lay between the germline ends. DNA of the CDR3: TGTGCCAGCAGTTTTGTGAGAAAAAGCAATCAGCCCCAGCATTTT. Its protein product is CASSFVRKSNQPQHF.

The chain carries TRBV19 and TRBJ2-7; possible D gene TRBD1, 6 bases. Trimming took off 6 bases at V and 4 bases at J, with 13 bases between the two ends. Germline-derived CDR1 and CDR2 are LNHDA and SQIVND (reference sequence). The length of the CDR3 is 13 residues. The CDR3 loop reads CASSPRGAYEQYF. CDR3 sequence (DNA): TGTGCCAGTAGCCCCAGGGGTGCTTACGAGCAGTACTTC.

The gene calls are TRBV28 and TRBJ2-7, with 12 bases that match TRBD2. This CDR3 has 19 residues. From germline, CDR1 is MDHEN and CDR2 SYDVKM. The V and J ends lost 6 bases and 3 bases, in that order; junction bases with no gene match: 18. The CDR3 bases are TGTGCCAGCAGACGACCCCCACGACTAGCGGGAGACTGGAGCTACGAGCAGTACTTC. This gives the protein CASRRPPRLAGDWSYEQYF.

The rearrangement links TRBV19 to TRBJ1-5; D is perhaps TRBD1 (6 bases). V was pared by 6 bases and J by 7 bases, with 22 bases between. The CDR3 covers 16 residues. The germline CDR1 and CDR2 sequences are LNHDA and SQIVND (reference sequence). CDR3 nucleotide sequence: TGTGCCAGTAGCCCGGACAGAGGGGCCTATAAGCAGCCCCAGCATTTT. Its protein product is CASSPDRGAYKQPQHF.

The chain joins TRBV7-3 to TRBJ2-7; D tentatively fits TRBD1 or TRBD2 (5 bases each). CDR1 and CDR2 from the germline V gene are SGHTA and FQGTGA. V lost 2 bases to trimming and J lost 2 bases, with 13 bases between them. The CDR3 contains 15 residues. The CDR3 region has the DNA TGTGCCAGCAGCTTATCTCCGGGACCAACCTACGAGCAGTACTTC. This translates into CASSLSPGPTYEQYF.

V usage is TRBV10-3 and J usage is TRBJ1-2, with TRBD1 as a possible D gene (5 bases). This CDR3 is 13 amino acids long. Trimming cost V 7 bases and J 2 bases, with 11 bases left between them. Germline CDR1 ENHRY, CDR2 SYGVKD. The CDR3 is CAITRGGNYGYTF. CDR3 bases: TGTGCCATCACCCGTGGGGGAAACTATGGCTACACCTTC.

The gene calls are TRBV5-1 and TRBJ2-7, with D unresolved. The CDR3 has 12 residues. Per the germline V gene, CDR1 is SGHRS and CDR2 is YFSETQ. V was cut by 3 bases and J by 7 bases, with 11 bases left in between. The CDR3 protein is CASSWARGEQYF. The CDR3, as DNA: TGCGCCAGCAGCTGGGCTCGTGGGGAGCAGTACTTC.

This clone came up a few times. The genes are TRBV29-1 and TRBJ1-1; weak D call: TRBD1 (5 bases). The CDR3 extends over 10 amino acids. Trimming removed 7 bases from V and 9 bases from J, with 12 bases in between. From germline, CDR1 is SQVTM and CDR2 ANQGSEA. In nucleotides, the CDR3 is TGCAGCGGTGAGGGGCGTCAAGCTTTCTTT. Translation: CSGEGRQAFF.

CDR3 protein: CASSLARGKAYNEQFF. The CDR3 region has the DNA TGCGCCAGCAGCTTGGCTCGGGGAAAAGCCTACAATGAGCAGTTCTTC. This sequence joins TRBV5-1 and TRBJ2-1, with D perhaps matching TRBD2 (5 bases). V shed 0 bases and J shed 2 bases, with 12 bases lying between them. This CDR3 comprises 16 residues. Germline V gives CDR1 SGHRS, CDR2 YFSETQ. Using reference TRBV5-1 and TRBJ2-1 for the parts outside the CDR3, the full variable domain is KAGVTQTPRYLIKTRGQQVTLSCSPISGHRSVSWYQQTPGQGLQFLFEYFSETQRNKGNFPGRFSGRQFSNSRSEMNVSTLELGDSALYLCASSLARGKAYNEQFFGPGTRLTVL.

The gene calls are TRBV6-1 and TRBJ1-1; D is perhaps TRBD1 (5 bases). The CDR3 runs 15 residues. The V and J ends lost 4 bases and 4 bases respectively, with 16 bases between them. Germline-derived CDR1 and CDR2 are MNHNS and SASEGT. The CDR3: CASSGPGDGRTEAFF. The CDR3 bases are TGTGCCAGCAGTGGTCCGGGGGATGGGCGCACTGAAGCTTTCTTT.

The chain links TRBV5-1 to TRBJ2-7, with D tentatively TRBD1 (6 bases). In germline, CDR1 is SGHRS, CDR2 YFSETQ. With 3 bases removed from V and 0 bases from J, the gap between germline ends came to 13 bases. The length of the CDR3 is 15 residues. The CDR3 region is CASSSLGQPSYEQYF. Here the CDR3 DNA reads TGCGCCAGCAGCTCCCTCGGACAGCCCTCCTACGAGCAGTACTTC.

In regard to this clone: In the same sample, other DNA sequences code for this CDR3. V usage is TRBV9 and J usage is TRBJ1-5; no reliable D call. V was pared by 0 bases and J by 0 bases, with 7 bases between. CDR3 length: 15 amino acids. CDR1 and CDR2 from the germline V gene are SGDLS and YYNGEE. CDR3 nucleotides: TGTGCCAGCAGCGTAGGTGGGAATAGCAATCAGCCCCAGCATTTT. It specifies CASSVGGNSNQPQHF.